The 24 T cell receptor beta chains presented below share a single source sample, sequenced in a study of OX40 agonist ivuxolimab in advanced cancers. The assay was immunoSEQ multiplex PCR, and TCRdb's table has in-frame clones only and misses some. The sample has tens of thousands of clones, approximately 89% seen once. The material was CD4+ or CD8+ T cells sorted from blood, obtained in a trial of the OX40 agonist ivuxolimab. The receptor set was obtained from an adult with an advanced solid tumor such as melanoma, head and neck, liver or kidney cancer.

The V gene is TRBV27, the J gene TRBJ1-5, with D possibly matching TRBD1 (5 bases). The germline V gene has CDR1 MNHEY and CDR2 SMNVEV (reference sequence). V lost 8 bases and J 5 bases, leaving 13 bases between the germline ends. CDR3 length: 13 residues. DNA of the CDR3: TGTGCCAGCCGAAGGGACGGCTATCAGCCCCAGCATTTT. It is translated as CASRRDGYQPQHF.

The rearrangement uses TRBV11-1 and TRBJ2-7, with unresolved D. V lost 4 bases and J lost 1, with 5 bases in between. The V gene's germline CDR1 is SGHAT and CDR2 FQDESV (reference sequence). This CDR3 is built from 12 residues. CDR3 in amino acids: CASSSSSYEQYF. The CDR3 DNA reads as TGTGCCAGCAGCTCAAGTTCCTACGAGCAGTACTTC. The variable domain in full, with the rest retrieved from reference TRBV11-1 and TRBJ2-7, is EAEVAQSPRYKITEKSQAVAFWCDPISGHATLYWYRQILGQGPELLVQFQDESVVDDSQLPKDRFSAERLKGVDSTLKIQPAELGDSAMYLCASSSSSYEQYFGPGTRLTVT.

Here the CDR3 DNA reads TGTGCCAGCAGTTTTGGGCAGGGGGCCTACTACGAGCAGTACTTC. Its translation: CASSFGQGAYYEQYF. V is TRBV28 and J is TRBJ2-7; 8 nucleotides agree with TRBD1. CDR3 length equals 15 residues. Germline trimming cut 3 bases from V and 3 bases from J; bases unmatched to any gene: 7. CDR1 MDHEN and CDR2 SYDVKM come from the germline V gene.

This clone was observed a handful of times. The V call is TRBV6-6, the J call TRBJ2-7, with D perhaps TRBD1 or TRBD2 (5 bases each). V lost 0 bases and J lost 3, with 6 bases in between. CDR1 MNHNY and CDR2 SVGAGI come from the germline V gene (reference sequence). This CDR3 has 13 amino acids. CDR3 protein: CASSYSGDYEQYF. CDR3 DNA sequence: TGTGCCAGCAGTTACTCGGGGGACTACGAGCAGTACTTC.

This clone was detected a few times. The chain has TRBV28 and TRBJ2-3; no clear D gene. CDR3 size: 11 residues. Germline V CDR1 and CDR2: MDHEN, SYDVKM. V was pared by 4 bases and J by 2 bases, with 1 base between. The CDR3 sequence: CASSYTDTQYF. CDR3 coding DNA: TGTGCCAGCAGTTACACAGATACGCAGTATTTT. Full variable domain (rest looked up from reference TRBV28 and TRBJ2-3): DVKVTQSSRYLVKRTGEKVFLECVQDMDHENMFWYRQDPGLGLRLIYFSYDVKMKEKGDIPEGYSVSREKKERFSLILESASTNQTSMYLCASSYTDTQYFGPGTRLTVL.

V usage is TRBV4-3 and J usage is TRBJ2-3; D not certain. Trimming took off 2 bases at V and 0 bases at J, with 6 bases between the two ends. The CDR3 extends over 14 amino acids. Germline CDR1 LGHNA, CDR2 YSLEER. CDR3 nucleotide sequence: TGCGCCAGCAGCCAAAAGCTGAGCACAGATACGCAGTATTTT. Protein sequence: CASSQKLSTDTQYF.

The sample holds a few counts of this clone. This chain joins TRBV29-1 and TRBJ2-2; D gene uncertain. V lost 7 bases to trimming and J lost 7 bases, with 13 bases between them. This CDR3 is 12 amino acids long. CDR1 is SQVTM and CDR2 is ANQGSEA in the germline V gene. As DNA, the CDR3 is TGCAGCGCCCAAGGAGAGAGCGGGGAGCTGTTTTTT. It yields the protein CSAQGESGELFF.

V is TRBV27 and J is TRBJ2-5, with 10 bases lining up with TRBD1. The J call is doubtful: the DNA matches TRBJ2-7 better. This CDR3 region has 14 residues. CDR1 MNHEY and CDR2 SMNVEV come from the germline V gene (reference sequence). This CDR3 is CASSPRDRGHEQYF. CDR3 sequence (DNA): TGTGCCAGCAGTCCCCGGGACAGGGGCCACGAGCAGTACTTC.

V is TRBV28 and J is TRBJ2-7; D is possibly TRBD1 or TRBD2 (5 bases each). The CDR3 spans 16 residues. Germline V gives CDR1 MDHEN, CDR2 SYDVKM. Trimming removed 2 bases at V and 5 bases at J, with 19 bases between. CDR3 DNA sequence: TGTGCCAGCAGTTTACCGCGGGCAGGGAAAATCAACGAGCAGTACTTC. Amino acids: CASSLPRAGKINEQYF.

This clone was recorded once. The chain links TRBV28 to TRBJ1-4; TRBD1 matches 7 bases. Germline V gene lookup returns CDR1 MDHEN and CDR2 SYDVKM. This CDR3 is built from 16 residues. V lost 5 bases to trimming and J lost 3 bases; unmatched junction nucleotides: 9. The CDR3 reads CASSPERGQPNEKLFF. In nucleotides, the CDR3 is TGTGCCAGCAGTCCCGAAAGGGGGCAGCCTAATGAAAAACTGTTTTTT.

This rearrangement joins TRBV5-6 to TRBJ2-7, with D tentatively TRBD1 (6 bases). Trimming removed 2 bases from V and 3 bases from J, with 12 bases in between. The CDR3 runs to 14 residues. Germline V gene lookup returns CDR1 SGHDT and CDR2 YYEEEE. The CDR3 sequence is CASSLGDIFYEQYF. As DNA, the CDR3 is TGTGCCAGCAGCTTAGGGGACATTTTCTACGAGCAGTACTTC.

V usage is TRBV28 and J usage is TRBJ1-1; a weak D match, TRBD1 (5 bases). This CDR3 spans 12 amino acids. Looked up from germline, CDR1 is MDHEN and CDR2 is SYDVKM. V shed 7 bases and J shed 1 base, with 7 bases lying between them. The CDR3 protein is CASKGTNTEAFF. DNA of the CDR3: TGTGCCAGCAAAGGGACGAACACTGAAGCTTTCTTT.

This chain connects TRBV6-5 to TRBJ1-2; 8 bases align to TRBD1. Per germline, CDR1 MNHEY and CDR2 SVGAGI. The CDR3 is 15 residues long. The trim removed 0 bases at V and 4 bases at J, leaving 4 bases unmatched. The CDR3 nucleotides are TGTGCCAGCAGTTACTCGACAGGGGCGCGCTATGGCTACACCTTC. Its translation: CASSYSTGARYGYTF.

V gene TRBV10-3 combines with J gene TRBJ1-1; D might be TRBD1 (6 bases). Trimming removed 2 bases from V and 0 bases from J, with 16 bases in between. The CDR3 runs to 17 residues. The germline V gene encodes CDR1 ENHRY and CDR2 SYGVKD. Here the CDR3 reads CAISETSSGVMNTEAFF. DNA for the CDR3: TGTGCCATCAGTGAGACTTCTTCAGGGGTAATGAACACTGAAGCTTTCTTT.

The V gene is TRBV25-1, the J gene TRBJ2-1; perhaps TRBD2 as D (5 bases). The V and J ends lost 4 bases and 4 bases respectively, with 14 bases between them. This CDR3 region has 15 residues. Germline V gives CDR1 MGHDK, CDR2 SYGVNS. The CDR3 DNA sequence: TGTGCCAGCAGTGCTCGCCGGGATCGGTACAATGAGCAGTTCTTC. It specifies CASSARRDRYNEQFF.

The genes are TRBV6-1 and TRBJ2-1; 8 nucleotides match TRBD2. CDR1 is MNHNS and CDR2 is SASEGT in the germline V gene. With 3 bases clipped from V and 5 bases from J, the junction kept 6 bases outside the gene matches. This CDR3 is 15 amino acids long. The CDR3 here is CASSDQRGLDNEQFF. CDR3 bases: TGTGCCAGCAGTGACCAGCGGGGGTTAGACAATGAGCAGTTCTTC.

This sequence joins TRBV5-1 and TRBJ1-2; maybe TRBD1 (5 bases). Looked up from germline, CDR1 is SGHRS and CDR2 is YFSETQ. This CDR3 is built from 16 residues. The ends were cut back, 5 bases at V and 8 bases at J, with 25 bases in the middle. The CDR3 reads CASRDPVDTKTWGYTF. The DNA of the CDR3 is TGCGCCAGCAGAGATCCCGTGGACACGAAAACATGGGGCTACACCTTC.

The chain couples TRBV18 to TRBJ2-7; 10 bases line up with TRBD1. CDR3 length: 16 residues. The V segment lost 3 bases and the J segment 2 bases; nucleotides outside the gene matches: 7. Germline-derived CDR1 and CDR2 are KGHSH and LQKENI. The chain's CDR3 is CASSPWDRGGTYEQYF. The CDR3 nucleotides are TGTGCCAGCTCACCGTGGGACAGGGGAGGAACCTACGAGCAGTACTTC. The full variable domain, its missing parts supplied by reference TRBV18 and TRBJ2-7, is NAGVMQNPRHLVRRRGQEARLRCSPMKGHSHVYWYRQLPEEGLKFMVYLQKENIIDESGMPKERFSAEFPKEGPSILRIQQVVRGDSAAYFCASSPWDRGGTYEQYFGPGTRLTVT.

The chain employs TRBV5-1 and TRBJ2-7, with 8 bases fitting TRBD1. The CDR3 is 17 amino acids. V trimming: 0 bases; J trimming: 0 bases; junction bases outside the gene matches: 8. Per germline, CDR1 SGHRS and CDR2 YFSETQ. This CDR3 reads CASSLVPRGQDSYEQYF. DNA for the CDR3: TGCGCCAGCAGCTTGGTTCCCAGGGGGCAAGACTCCTACGAGCAGTACTTC.

The sample holds one count of this clone. The rearrangement links TRBV5-3 to TRBJ2-1; 7 nucleotides align to TRBD1. TRBV5-3 is given ORF status, its function remaining uncertain. The CDR3 length is 16 residues. V shed 1 base and J 6 bases; nucleotides not matched to a gene: 10. CDR3: CARSLKDRQGANEQFF. DNA of the CDR3: TGTGCCAGAAGCTTGAAAGATAGACAGGGCGCCAATGAGCAGTTCTTC.

This clone was recorded once. This chain joins TRBV4-1 and TRBJ2-2, with 9 positions matching TRBD1. With V trimmed by 1 base and J by 3 bases, 3 bases remained unmatched. Germline assignment: CDR1 MGHRA and CDR2 YSYEKL. The CDR3 is 16 amino acids. This chain's CDR3 is CASSQVDRGYTGELFF. The CDR3 DNA reads as TGCGCCAGCAGCCAAGTCGACAGGGGGTACACCGGGGAGCTGTTTTTT.

The gene calls are TRBV6-6 and TRBJ2-5, with D tentatively TRBD2 (6 bases). Germline V gene data show CDR1 as MNHNY and CDR2 as SVGAGI (reference sequence). The CDR3 contains 12 residues. Trimming stripped 8 bases from V and 1 base from J, with 8 bases between. The CDR3 here is CASLEGQETQYF. CDR3 in DNA: TGTGCCAGCTTGGAGGGCCAAGAGACCCAGTACTTC.

Comment on this clone: This sample also contains other DNA sequences that code for the same CDR3. This rearrangement joins TRBV27 to TRBJ2-2; D gene uncertain. The CDR3 contains 12 residues. V shed 5 bases and J shed 5 bases, with 6 bases lying between them. CDR1 MNHEY and CDR2 SMNVEV come from the germline V gene (reference sequence). The CDR3 here is CASSPHTGELFF. CDR3 nucleotide sequence: TGTGCCAGCAGTCCGCATACCGGGGAGCTGTTTTTT.

V gene TRBV5-4 combines with J gene TRBJ2-7, with 7 bases fitting TRBD1. With 4 bases clipped from V and 1 base from J, the junction kept 5 bases outside the gene matches. The germline CDR1 and CDR2 sequences are SGHNT and YYREEE (reference sequence). This CDR3 contains 14 residues. The CDR3 protein is CASSLGTDSYEQYF. CDR3 nucleotides: TGTGCCAGCAGCCTAGGGACAGATTCCTACGAGCAGTACTTC.